These T cell receptor beta chains were read from a single sample in a study of PD-L1 blockade in urothelial cancer. Libraries were prepared by immunoSEQ multiplex PCR; TCRdb keeps only in-frame clonotypes and omits some of them. This repertoire shows about 45,000 clones, 82% found once; its top ten account for around 14%. This specimen was PBMCs, taken around atezolizumab (anti-PD-L1) treatment. These TCRs come from a man aged 60-69 years with urothelial cancer. Both conserved end residues are part of each CDR3.

V gene: TRBV18
J gene: TRBJ1-5
CDR3 protein: CASSLLTGVDQPQHF

V gene: TRBV4-3
J gene: TRBJ2-7
CDR3 protein: CASSQDYSYEQYF

V gene: TRBV18
J gene: TRBJ1-5
CDR3 protein: CASSPVGGSTNQPQHF

V gene: TRBV9
J gene: TRBJ1-1
CDR3 protein: CASSQIGTGANTEAFF

V gene: TRBV29-1
J gene: TRBJ2-4
CDR3 protein: CSVTRQGQMDIQYF

V gene: TRBV25-1
J gene: TRBJ2-7
CDR3 protein: CASSATGGSYEQYF

V gene: TRBV10-3
J gene: TRBJ2-3
CDR3 protein: CATTSGTDTQYF

V gene: TRBV5-5
J gene: TRBJ2-5
CDR3 protein: CASSLDLGVGETQYF

V gene: TRBV6-6
J gene: TRBJ1-2
CDR3 protein: CASTEDKDYGYTF

V gene: TRBV21-1
J gene: TRBJ2-5
CDR3 protein: CASSKRGQSGAREETQYF

V gene: TRBV27
J gene: TRBJ1-5
CDR3 protein: CASSTLGQGGHQPQHF

V gene: TRBV5-4
J gene: TRBJ1-4
CDR3 protein: CASSSRDFEKLFF

V gene: TRBV2
J gene: TRBJ2-1
CDR3 protein: CASRGTGGEQFF

V gene: TRBV18
J gene: TRBJ1-5
CDR3 protein: CASSLGGGVNQPQHF

V gene: TRBV5-1
J gene: TRBJ1-1
CDR3 protein: CASSLEGRGVTEAFF

V gene: TRBV7-8
J gene: TRBJ2-1
CDR3 protein: CASSLMVAGGKEQFF

V gene: TRBV7-8
J gene: TRBJ1-1
CDR3 protein: CASSLKGSTGNTEAFF

V gene: TRBV30
J gene: TRBJ1-5
CDR3 protein: CACKTGTGNQPQHF

V gene: TRBV28
J gene: TRBJ2-1
CDR3 protein: CASTPDGSRINEQFF

V gene: TRBV7-9
J gene: TRBJ2-7
CDR3 protein: CASSFGDRGVQQYF

V gene: TRBV9
J gene: TRBJ1-4
CDR3 protein: CASSVGQFNEKLFF

V gene: TRBV10-2
J gene: TRBJ1-2
CDR3 protein: CASSVGQGNYGYTF

V gene: TRBV28
J gene: TRBJ2-3
CDR3 protein: CATRVPGTDTQYF

V gene: TRBV27
J gene: TRBJ1-2
CDR3 protein: CASSLLGTAYGYTF

V gene: TRBV4-2
J gene: TRBJ2-1
CDR3 protein: CASSQVAGGISSYNEQFF

V gene: TRBV7-2
J gene: TRBJ2-7
CDR3 protein: CASSFLAGGTYEQYF

V gene: TRBV19
J gene: TRBJ1-5
CDR3 protein: CASSPGDRNQPQHF

V gene: TRBV27
J gene: TRBJ1-3
CDR3 protein: CASSPGFSGNTIYF